The source of this T cell receptor beta chain is a study of cytomegalovirus exposure and HLA in healthy donors. For the study at large: As released early, the data held roughly 85 million unique TCRs from HLA-typed donors. Overall study findings and caveats: Most of the TCR beta V segments (in an earlier analysis) were productive either about 87% or about 30% of the time. By HLA locus, TCR association rates varied in a later analysis, with DRB1 showing the most and HLA-C the fewest. Solely CMV serostatus was available to characterize immune exposure.

The CDR3 has 14 amino acids. CDR1 MNHEY and CDR2 SMNVEV come from the germline V gene (reference sequence). Trimming stripped 6 bases from V and 9 bases from J, with 21 bases between. Primers for the PCR totalled 60 Vbeta and 13 Jbeta. Assay: immunoSEQ multiplex PCR; the TCRdb copy retains only in-frame clones and omits some. The sample data list roughly 200,000 clones. Comments on this clone: Its antigen is unidentified.

The sequencing input was PBMCs. This chain uses TRBV27 with TRBJ2-7, with D possibly being TRBD1 (6 bases). This receptor was taken from a man aged 25-40 years in good health and CMV-seronegative. CDR3 nucleotides: TGTGCCAGCAGGCCCGGGACACCGGATGTCAGGCAGTACTTC. Translation gives CASRPGTPDVRQYF.